The rows below give T cell receptor beta chains drawn from one sample of a study of cytomegalovirus exposure and HLA in healthy donors. Profiling relied on immunoSEQ multiplex PCR, and the TCRdb table lists in-frame clones only, not all of them. The sample lists roughly 110,000 clones; roughly 82% were seen once. The material sequenced was PBMCs. The receptors shown here come from a man aged 25-45 years in good health and CMV-seropositive. CDR3s include the opening cysteine and the closing phenylalanine or tryptophan. The order of the fields is clone size, CDR3 length, V gene, D gene, J gene, CDR3 DNA, CDR3 protein. The D gene is left open where the match is weak. Expanded clones are given a class, and other clones once, few, many or no size at all.

clone_size: .
cdr3_length: 14
v_call: TRBV11-3
d_call: .
j_call: TRBJ1-1
cdr3_nt: TGTGCCAGCAGCGTTGGTCAGGGGAACACTGAAGCTTTCTTT
cdr3_aa: CASSVGQGNTEAFF

clone_size: .
cdr3_length: 14
v_call: TRBV4-1
d_call: .
j_call: TRBJ2-7
cdr3_nt: TGCGCCAGCAGCCCGACCGGGGTGCTGGGCGAGCAGTACTTC
cdr3_aa: CASSPTGVLGEQYF

clone_size: .
cdr3_length: 14
v_call: TRBV28
d_call: .
j_call: TRBJ1-3
cdr3_nt: TGTGCCAGCAGTTTGGGCACAGCAGGAAACACCATATATTTT
cdr3_aa: CASSLGTAGNTIYF

clone_size: .
cdr3_length: 15
v_call: TRBV2
d_call: .
j_call: TRBJ1-6
cdr3_nt: TGTGCCAGCAGTCCCCTTACAGGGTTTAATTCACCCCTCCACTTT
cdr3_aa: CASSPLTGFNSPLHF

clone_size: .
cdr3_length: 12
v_call: TRBV7-9
d_call: .
j_call: TRBJ1-2
cdr3_nt: TGTTCCAGCAGCTTAGGAGGGCAAGGCTACACCTTC
cdr3_aa: CSSSLGGQGYTF

clone_size: once
cdr3_length: 15
v_call: TRBV6-1
d_call: TRBD2
j_call: TRBJ2-1
cdr3_nt: TGTGCCAGCAGTGAAGCCGGGACTACCTACAATGAGCAGTTCTTC
cdr3_aa: CASSEAGTTYNEQFF

clone_size: .
cdr3_length: 16
v_call: TRBV4-1
d_call: .
j_call: TRBJ1-2
cdr3_nt: TGCGCCAGCAGCCAAGTCCTCGGGGAATTCGGGGATGGCTACACCTTC
cdr3_aa: CASSQVLGEFGDGYTF

clone_size: .
cdr3_length: 14
v_call: TRBV16
d_call: .
j_call: TRBJ2-3
cdr3_nt: TGTGCCAGCAGCCGTTCCAGGTACACAGATACGCAGTATTTT
cdr3_aa: CASSRSRYTDTQYF

clone_size: .
cdr3_length: 16
v_call: TRBV2
d_call: .
j_call: TRBJ2-2
cdr3_nt: TGTGCCAGCAGTGAGGGCTACAGGGGGGGGACCGGGGAGCTGTTTTTT
cdr3_aa: CASSEGYRGGTGELFF

clone_size: .
cdr3_length: 14
v_call: TRBV6-6
d_call: TRBD1
j_call: TRBJ1-2
cdr3_nt: TGTGCCATCCGGACAGGAGGCGGAAACTATGGCTACACCTTC
cdr3_aa: CAIRTGGGNYGYTF

clone_size: .
cdr3_length: 12
v_call: TRBV7-9
d_call: .
j_call: TRBJ2-1
cdr3_nt: TGTGCCAGCCGGGCGGGATCCACTGAGCAGTTCTTC
cdr3_aa: CASRAGSTEQFF

clone_size: .
cdr3_length: 14
v_call: TRBV10-2
d_call: .
j_call: TRBJ2-7
cdr3_nt: TGCGCCAGCAGCCTGACAGAGTCCAGTCGGCAGCAGTACTTC
cdr3_aa: CASSLTESSRQQYF

clone_size: .
cdr3_length: 14
v_call: TRBV11-2
d_call: .
j_call: TRBJ1-2
cdr3_nt: TGTGCCAGCAGCTTAGATAGGGGTCCCAGGGGCTACACCTTC
cdr3_aa: CASSLDRGPRGYTF

clone_size: .
cdr3_length: 14
v_call: TRBV6-4
d_call: .
j_call: TRBJ2-2
cdr3_nt: TGTGCCAGCAGGCCATTCGGGAACACCGGGGAGCTGTTTTTT
cdr3_aa: CASRPFGNTGELFF

clone_size: .
cdr3_length: 15
v_call: TRBV9
d_call: .
j_call: TRBJ1-4
cdr3_nt: TGTGCCAGCAGCCCGGGTAGGAGGGTTAATGAAAAACTGTTTTTT
cdr3_aa: CASSPGRRVNEKLFF

clone_size: .
cdr3_length: 15
v_call: TRBV18
d_call: .
j_call: TRBJ2-4
cdr3_nt: TGTGCCAGCTCACCCGGACAGTTAGCCAAAAACATTCAGTACTTC
cdr3_aa: CASSPGQLAKNIQYF

clone_size: few
cdr3_length: 14
v_call: TRBV6-6
d_call: TRBD2
j_call: TRBJ2-7
cdr3_nt: TGTGCCAGCAGTGCCGCGGGGGATCTCAACGAGCAGTACTTC
cdr3_aa: CASSAAGDLNEQYF

clone_size: .
cdr3_length: 14
v_call: TRBV19
d_call: .
j_call: TRBJ2-2
cdr3_nt: TGTGCCAGTAGTAGAGGCGCGAACACCGGGGAGCTGTTTTTT
cdr3_aa: CASSRGANTGELFF

clone_size: .
cdr3_length: 16
v_call: TRBV6-5
d_call: TRBD2
j_call: TRBJ2-3
cdr3_nt: TGTGCCAGCAGTTACTCAGGGCGGGGGGGCCCGGATACGCAGTATTTT
cdr3_aa: CASSYSGRGGPDTQYF

clone_size: .
cdr3_length: 13
v_call: TRBV27
d_call: .
j_call: TRBJ1-2
cdr3_nt: TGTGCCAGCAGTTTTGCAGGGAGGAATGGCTACACCTTC
cdr3_aa: CASSFAGRNGYTF

clone_size: .
cdr3_length: 15
v_call: TRBV30
d_call: .
j_call: TRBJ1-5
cdr3_nt: TGTGCCTGGACCGCCGGGTCGGTTGAGGGTCAGCCCCAGCATTTT
cdr3_aa: CAWTAGSVEGQPQHF

clone_size: once
cdr3_length: 15
v_call: TRBV27
d_call: .
j_call: TRBJ2-3
cdr3_nt: TGTGCCAGCAGTTCCTCAGGGTCTAGCACAGATACGCAGTATTTT
cdr3_aa: CASSSSGSSTDTQYF

clone_size: .
cdr3_length: 15
v_call: TRBV5-1
d_call: .
j_call: TRBJ2-6
cdr3_nt: TGCGCCAGCAGCTTCACCGGGGATGGGGCCAACGTCCTGACTTTC
cdr3_aa: CASSFTGDGANVLTF

clone_size: .
cdr3_length: 13
v_call: TRBV15
d_call: .
j_call: TRBJ1-5
cdr3_nt: TGTGCCACCAGCCCCAGGGGCAATCAGCCCCAGCATTTT
cdr3_aa: CATSPRGNQPQHF

clone_size: .
cdr3_length: 15
v_call: TRBV5-6
d_call: .
j_call: TRBJ1-5
cdr3_nt: TGTGCCAGCAGCGCTGGACATTTTAGCAATCAGCCCCAGCATTTT
cdr3_aa: CASSAGHFSNQPQHF